One sample yielded the 18 T cell receptor beta chains listed below, sequenced in a study of blood T cell repertoires in COVID-19. This table comes from immunoSEQ multiplex PCR, and its TCRdb copy is limited to in-frame clones, with some not included. The sample gives about 10,000 clones, approximately 90% of which show up once; approximately 5.5% is in the top ten. Input material: peripheral blood. Receptors were obtained from a human donor in a cohort sampled during active COVID-19.

The chain joins TRBV28 to TRBJ2-1; D gene unclear. The germline gives CDR1 MDHEN, CDR2 SYDVKM. The CDR3 has 15 residues. V shed 7 bases and J shed 3 bases, with 16 bases lying between them. DNA for the CDR3: TGTGCCAGCACCTGGCCAGGCCCCGGCTACAATGAGCAGTTCTTC. Translating it yields CASTWPGPGYNEQFF. Full variable domain (outside the CDR3, taken from reference TRBV28 and TRBJ2-1): DVKVTQSSRYLVKRTGEKVFLECVQDMDHENMFWYRQDPGLGLRLIYFSYDVKMKEKGDIPEGYSVSREKKERFSLILESASTNQTSMYLCASTWPGPGYNEQFFGPGTRLTVL.

The genes are TRBV30 and TRBJ2-3, with D tentatively TRBD2 (6 bases). Trimming removed 8 bases from V and 0 bases from J, with 21 bases in between. This CDR3 is 16 amino acids long. Germline V CDR1 and CDR2: GTSNPN, SVGIG (reference sequence). This CDR3 reads CAVTLGRTGSTDTQYF. CDR3 nucleotides: TGTGCCGTTACTTTAGGGAGGACGGGGAGCACAGATACGCAGTATTTT.

Only one count was recorded for this clone. The rearrangement joins TRBV13 to TRBJ2-7, with 8 nucleotides matching TRBD2. Germline V gives CDR1 PRHDT, CDR2 FYEKMQ (reference sequence). This CDR3 has 16 residues. Losses at the gene ends were 5 bases for V and 0 bases for J; bases not matched to a gene: 9. The CDR3 nucleotides read TGTGCCAGCAGCCGGAAGCTTAGCGGGGTCTCCTACGAGCAGTACTTC. Its protein is CASSRKLSGVSYEQYF.

V and J are TRBV20-1 and TRBJ2-7, with 7 bases fitting TRBD2. V trimming: 5 bases; J trimming: 9 bases; junction bases outside the gene matches: 7. The germline V gene encodes CDR1 DFQATT and CDR2 SNEGSKA (reference sequence). The CDR3 is 11 residues long. The CDR3 here is CSAVGGIGQYF. The CDR3 DNA is TGCAGTGCTGTGGGGGGGATCGGGCAGTACTTC.

V gene TRBV5-7 combines with J gene TRBJ2-1, with 9 nucleotides matching TRBD2. TRBV5-7 counts as an open reading frame of uncertain function. This CDR3 has 15 amino acids. After removal of 4 bases from V and 4 bases from J, the junction contained 6 bases not matched to a gene. The CDR3 protein is CASSGLAGNYNEQFF. Written as DNA, the CDR3 is TGTGCCAGCAGCGGGCTAGCGGGGAATTACAATGAGCAGTTCTTC.

This clone was found a few times. The chain carries TRBV5-5 and TRBJ2-7, with TRBD1 matching over 10 bases. Germline V gives CDR1 SGHKS, CDR2 YYEKEE (reference sequence). There are 15 residues in the CDR3. Unmatched junction bases numbered 2, after V lost 2 bases and J lost 0 bases. CDR3 amino acids: CASSFGTGVSYEQYF. The CDR3 DNA is TGTGCCAGCAGCTTCGGGACAGGGGTCTCCTACGAGCAGTACTTC. Supplemented by reference TRBV5-5 and TRBJ2-7, the full variable domain reads DAGVTQSPTHLIKTRGQQVTLRCSPISGHKSVSWYQQVLGQGPQFIFQYYEKEERGRGNFPDRFSARQFPNYSSELNVNALLLGDSALYLCASSFGTGVSYEQYFGPGTRLTVT.

The J gene is TRBJ2-7, the V gene TRBV28, with 10 bases identical to TRBD1. The CDR3 sequence is 14 residues long. Germline CDR1 is MDHEN and CDR2 is SYDVKM. J gave up 4 bases and V 8 bases, and 8 bases lay outside the gene matches. The CDR3, as DNA: TGTGCCAGCGGAACCCCGGGACAGGGGTACGAGCAGTACTTC. Translation gives CASGTPGQGYEQYF.

CDR3 DNA: TGTGCCAGCAGCTTAGGTCAGCGGGGATACGAGCAGTACTTC. This encodes CASSLGQRGYEQYF. This chain uses TRBV7-9 with TRBJ2-7; 7 bases match TRBD2. The CDR3 spans 14 residues. Germline CDR1 and CDR2: SEHNR and FQNEAQ (reference sequence). Unmatched junction bases numbered 4, after V lost 1 base and J lost 4 bases.

The gene calls are TRBV28 and TRBJ2-7; 11 bases align to TRBD2. The junction had 7 bases not matched to a gene; V was cut back by 5 bases and J by 4 bases. The CDR3 spans 15 residues. Germline CDR1 is MDHEN and CDR2 is SYDVKM. CDR3 in amino acids: CASSGPSGGPYEQYF. The CDR3 DNA sequence: TGTGCCAGCAGTGGACCTAGCGGGGGGCCGTACGAGCAGTACTTC.

The gene calls are TRBV29-1 and TRBJ1-3, with unresolved D. The CDR3 is 12 residues long. Per germline, CDR1 SQVTM and CDR2 ANQGSEA. V lost 7 bases, J lost 4 bases, and 11 bases lay in between. The CDR3 DNA reads TGCAGCGCTGAGGCCCCCGGAAACACCATATATTTT. The encoded protein is CSAEAPGNTIYF.

The genes are TRBV5-4 and TRBJ1-4; no reliable D call. The germline gives CDR1 SGHNT, CDR2 YYREEE (reference sequence). With 0 bases removed from V and 6 bases from J, the gap between germline ends came to 6 bases. This CDR3 is 13 amino acids long. CDR3 sequence: CASSLGQYEKLFF. The CDR3 DNA reads TGTGCCAGCAGCTTGGGGCAGTATGAAAAACTGTTTTTT.

The gene calls are TRBV5-1 and TRBJ1-6; D is unresolved. Germline lookup yields CDR1 SGHRS and CDR2 YFSETQ. The CDR3 spans 15 residues. V was shortened by 0 bases and J by 10 bases, with 14 bases between the two germline ends. The CDR3 coding sequence is TGCGCCAGCAGCTTGGAAGGACTCCGTGAGTCACCCCTCCACTTT. Translating it yields CASSLEGLRESPLHF.

CDR3 region: CAVKPGHREGEAFF. In nucleotides, the CDR3 is TGTGCCGTAAAACCGGGACATAGAGAAGGTGAAGCTTTCTTT. This chain joins TRBV7-9 and TRBJ1-1; D may be TRBD1 (6 bases). Germline V gene lookup returns CDR1 SEHNR and CDR2 FQNEAQ (reference sequence). The V gene lost 11 bases and the J gene lost 7 bases, with 23 bases spanning the gap. The CDR3 totals 14 residues.

V is TRBV6-6 and J is TRBJ1-6; D might be TRBD1 (6 bases). This CDR3 has 17 residues. Germline assignment: CDR1 MNHNY and CDR2 SVGAGI (reference sequence). The ends were cut back, 6 bases at V and 0 bases at J, with 15 bases in the middle. CDR3 sequence: CASSRTGTRSYNSPLHF. In DNA, the CDR3 is TGTGCCAGCAGCCGAACAGGGACCCGCTCCTATAATTCACCCCTCCACTTT.

The chain couples TRBV29-1 to TRBJ2-5; 9 bases are a match to TRBD1. The CDR3 consists of 13 residues. The V gene end was trimmed by 7 bases and the J gene end by 1 base; junction bases not matched to a gene: 4. From germline, CDR1 is SQVTM and CDR2 ANQGSEA. CDR3 loop: CSEGQGGQETQYF. CDR3 sequence (DNA): TGCAGCGAGGGACAGGGTGGCCAAGAGACCCAGTACTTC.

This clone appeared a single time. CDR3 coding DNA: TGTGCCAGCAGGGGGGGGGTCAATCAGCCCCAGCATTTT. Translating it yields CASRGGVNQPQHF. The V call is TRBV28, the J call TRBJ1-5, with D perhaps TRBD1 (5 bases). CDR1 and CDR2 (germline): MDHEN, SYDVKM. CDR3 length: 13 residues. Trimming removed 6 bases at V and 3 bases at J, with 9 bases between.

The count of this clone is one. The same CDR3 is also encoded by other DNA sequences in this sample. The CDR3 DNA follows: TGCGCCAGCAGCTTGGAACTCGACACTGAAGCTTTCTTT. It specifies CASSLELDTEAFF. The chain is built from TRBV5-1 and TRBJ1-1; D remains ambiguous. Trimming pared 0 bases from V and 3 bases from J, leaving 6 bases between. Germline loops: CDR1 SGHRS, CDR2 YFSETQ. The CDR3 length is 13 residues.

V is TRBV5-6 and J is TRBJ2-3, with D possibly TRBD1 on 6 matching bases. Trimming took off 4 bases at V and 2 bases at J, with 14 bases between the two ends. Per germline, CDR1 SGHDT and CDR2 YYEEEE. The CDR3 has 15 residues. CDR3 loop: CASSNFDRFTDTQYF. CDR3 nucleotides: TGTGCCAGCAGCAATTTCGACAGGTTCACAGATACGCAGTATTTT.